This entry is about one T cell receptor beta chain. Its antigen is not identified. The record originates from a study of T cells after yellow fever vaccination. Overall study context: For low cell numbers, libraries were made with SMART-Seq v4 Ultra Low Input. General observations from the study: Though weaker, the secondary response peaked faster, on day 5 versus 15. Reappearance after the booster was seen for most primary-vaccination clones, at roughly 96% CD4 and around 90% CD8. One caveat is that FACS-sorted repertoires could contain abundant clonotypes contaminating from the bulk population.

V dropped 1 base and J dropped 9; count of bases not matched to a gene: 7. Germline V gene sequence: CDR1 SGHTA, CDR2 FQGTGA. The CDR3 sequence is 16 residues long. A single record per CDR3 protein comes from TCRdb applying MiXCR to the 5' RACE reads. Of over 250,000 distinct CDR3 sequences listed, 5.2% are singletons. The chain recombines TRBV7-3 with TRBJ2-1, with TRBD2 matching 12 bases. Source: CD4+ T cells sorted from PBMCs, taken on the day of the yellow fever booster vaccination. The clonotype was recovered from a man between 18 and 35 years old who received the YFV17D yellow fever vaccine. In DNA, the CDR3 is TGTGCCAGCAGCTTAATGGACGGACTAGCGGGGTCTGAGCAGTTCTTC. It is translated as CASSLMDGLAGSEQFF.